A single T cell receptor beta chain is shown here with its context. Only a few counts were recorded for this clonotype. Which antigen it targets is not known. Within one base of it there is no much larger clone, and no base qualities were kept. The 35 to 40 donors, aged about 6 to 100 years, were systemically healthy Caucasian individuals from Russia. Each donor gave 8.5 to 10 milliliters of peripheral blood, collected into EDTA-treated Vacutainer tubes. Ficoll-Paque density-gradient centrifugation was used to isolate PBMCs, with at least 6.5 million per sample. Total RNA, at least 5 micrograms per sample, was extracted from PBMCs with Trizol reagent. For every donor, an aliquot of PBMCs went through flow cytometry to measure the percentages of naive CD45RAhigh/CD27high T cells. This entry belongs to a study of blood T cells in healthy people across ages (dated by TCRdb to the mid-2010s). As for the study more broadly: In model experiments, template switching captured roughly one uniquely barcoded TCR beta cDNA molecule for every two T cells. To track age-related changes in TCR beta repertoire diversity, the study relied on deep sequencing normalized with unique cDNA molecular identifiers. Donors were grouped into four age groups: young (average 16 years), middle-aged (39), aged (roughly 67) and long-lived (about 90). For two donors (one aged 18 to 30 and one aged 80 or older), the study analyzed two additional independent replicas of 1 million unique cDNA reads from the same blood draw.

The germline V gene gives CDR1 as SQVTM and CDR2 as ANQGSEA. V loses 1 base, J loses 1 base, and the germline ends lie 4 bases apart. The CDR3, from cysteine to phenylalanine, totals 12 residues. Here the CDR3 DNA is all that survives: 36 bases in frame from base 1. General conclusions and limits of the study: Since profiling was done on bulk unsorted PBMCs, naive and antigen-experienced compartments could not be conclusively compared. Compared with the aged group, the long-lived group had more naive CD4+ T cells, fewer expanded clones and increased TCR diversity, suggesting age selection. Estimates of total diversity based on one million sequenced T cells were regarded as lower bounds and as underestimates. A strong correlation was found between observed TCR beta diversity and the percentage of naive T cells measured by flow cytometry. Observed TCR beta diversity per million T cells fell roughly linearly with age, and a significant reduction was already apparent by age about 43. Donor CMV infection status was unknown, potentially confounding age-related changes in expanded clonotypes.

Library generation was performed with 5' RACE. Sequencing relied on an Illumina HiSeq 2500. A second PCR of roughly 7 to 11 cycles was performed with a sample-barcoded 5' primer and a J-beta primer mix. A unique molecular identifier was introduced onto each TCR beta cDNA molecule by a template-switch 5' adaptor carrying 12 random nucleotides. Each sample yielded at least 3 million CDR3-containing paired-end reads. First-strand cDNA was synthesized from all RNA with the Mint cDNA synthesis kit, primed by a TRBC-specific oligonucleotide. Following uracil-DNA glycosylase treatment, all cDNA underwent a first 18-cycle PCR with the universal primers M1SS and BC2_uni_R. For the original study's pipeline: Normalization of each sample was performed by random selection of 1 million high-quality reads, each carrying a distinct molecular identifier. Instead of being binned into consensus sequences, reads that shared molecular identifiers were thrown out. MiTCR, with a Q25 quality threshold and the strictest error-elimination algorithm, was used for CDR3 identification, clonotype clustering and error correction. A nonparametric unseen species model with Euler transformation was used to estimate a lower bound on total TCR beta diversity. The raw public reads went through TCRdb reprocessing: fastp at Q25, MiXCR clone calling, in-frame beta chains kept. All rows with the same CDR3 protein become a single entry with the most common DNA and genes. In this record, the V and J calls reflect TCRdb's handling and not the investigators' own analysis. In this sample the table shows approximately 960,000 distinct CDR3 sequences, 25% to 30% of which occur a single time. The biggest ten clones account for 9.5% to 13% of the sample.

The sample was also linked to a second study, of T cells of mothers and their children. That second publication adds: Donors were nine systemically healthy Caucasian individuals: three mothers and their six children. cDNA synthesis used all of the extracted RNA, with roughly 1.5 ug of RNA in each 15 ul reaction. Sample barcodes and 2-4 random nucleotides were added via the M1S primer in the second PCR. More than 8 million TCR beta CDR3 reads were obtained from each mother, and some 3 million reads were obtained from each child. In both related and unrelated pairs, thymic selection shapes the output of TCR recombination in a similar way, with inherited differences having only a minor effect. Normalized repertoire overlap was always found to be slightly, but never significantly, higher in related mother-child pairs than in unrelated mother-child pairs. With a sensitivity of 90 to 100 clones per million clonotypes, no persistent microchimeric T cell clones were detected. Deep NGS was used in the study to compare the TCR beta repertoires of mothers and children and to look for features that separate related mother-child pairs from unrelated individuals. On average, the children were roughly 12 +/- 4 years old, while the mothers were about 38 +/- 4 years old. After adapters were ligated using NEBNext reagents, the libraries underwent 100+100 nt paired-end sequencing on an Illumina HiSeq 2000. Mother and child libraries were prepared a month apart and sequenced in separate runs to prevent cross-contamination. Between about 500,000 and 2,100,000 distinct TCR beta clonotypes were identified per donor. Naive TCR beta clonotypes were estimated from low-frequency clonotypes matched to each donor's FACS-determined naive share, without sorting.

The clonotype was recovered from a woman in her thirties or forties in good health. Recombination linked TRBV29-1 to TRBJ1-1; the D gene is not confidently resolved. The sequencing input was blood. The DNA reads TGCAGCGTTGAAGGGCAGAACACTGAAGCTTTCTTT. It translates as CSVEGQNTEAFF.